The clone carrying this TCR beta chain was seen at least ten times. Its antigen is not identified. The V end lost 5 bases, the J end lost 4 bases, and 18 bases lay between the germline ends. Germline CDR1 and CDR2: MNHNS and SASEGT. The CDR3 is 16 residues long. These data come from a study of T cells in Graves' hyperthyroidism and ophthalmopathy. Whole-study results and caveats: Patients with ophthalmopathy were separated from those with stable hyperthyroidism by a 13 V-J model.

RNA transcripts were the template for amplifying TCR beta CDR3 regions. When the TCR CDR3 underwent first-round RT-PCR, the HTBI primer set was used. TCRdb re-analysed the multiplex PCR reads in MiXCR, keeping a single row per CDR3 protein. Among about 380,000 distinct CDR3 sequences listed, approximately 17% were seen once. The PBMCs had their origin in around 10 ml of fresh peripheral blood. This chain uses TRBV6-1 with TRBJ1-5; weak D call: TRBD1 (6 bases). The TCR originated in a man aged 18 to 30 with Graves' ophthalmopathy. Sequencing was carried out using blood. The CDR3 DNA reads TGTGCCAGCAGTTATGTGGCAGGGGAGGGGAATCAGCCCCAGCATTTT. Amino acid sequence: CASSYVAGEGNQPQHF.